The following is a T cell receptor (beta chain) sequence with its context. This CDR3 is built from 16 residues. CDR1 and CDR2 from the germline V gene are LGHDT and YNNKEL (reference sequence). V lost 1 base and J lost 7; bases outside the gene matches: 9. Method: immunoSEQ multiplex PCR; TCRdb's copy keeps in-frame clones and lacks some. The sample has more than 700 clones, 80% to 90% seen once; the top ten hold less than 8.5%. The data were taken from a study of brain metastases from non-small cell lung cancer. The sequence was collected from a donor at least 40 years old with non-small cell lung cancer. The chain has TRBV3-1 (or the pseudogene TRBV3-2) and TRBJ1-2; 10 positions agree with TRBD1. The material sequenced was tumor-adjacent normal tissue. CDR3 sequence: CASSQGDRGDVLGYTF. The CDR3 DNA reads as TGTGCCAGCAGCCAAGGGGACAGGGGAGACGTCCTTGGCTACACCTTC.